This TCR beta chain is from a study of blood T cells in healthy people across ages. The germline V and J ends were trimmed by 0 bases and 4 bases, with 13 bases remaining between them. Germline V gene data show CDR1 as SGHTA and CDR2 as FQGTGA. The CDR3 has 16 residues. Next came a second PCR, run for about 7 to 12 cycles, which used a sample-barcoded 5' primer along with a J-beta primer mix. TCRdb re-analysed the 5' RACE reads in MiXCR, keeping a single row per CDR3 protein. The sample includes about 1,600,000 distinct CDR3 sequences, 42% of them seen just once. The specimen sequenced was blood. The V and J genes are TRBV7-3 and TRBJ1-3, with a tentative D call TRBD1 (6 bases). The sequence was obtained from a woman aged 18-29 years in good health. CDR3 DNA: TGTGCCAGCAGCTTAACGGGGGCCTCGGGAGGAAACACCATATATTTT. This gives the protein CASSLTGASGGNTIYF.